The T cell receptor (beta chain) under discussion was sequenced for a study of cytomegalovirus exposure and HLA in healthy donors. V shed 6 bases and J 4 bases; nucleotides not matched to a gene: 8. The CDR3 contains 15 residues. Germline assignment: CDR1 SNHLY and CDR2 FYNNEI. Sequencing was performed with immunoSEQ multiplex PCR; in TCRdb, only in-frame clones are kept and a portion is missing. This table holds about 130,000 clones, roughly 90% found once. About this clone itself: Its antigen is not identified.

Whole-study results and caveats: Researchers counted roughly 150 TCR beta chains as cytomegalovirus-associated. Generally TCR sequences proved uncommon, though certain public TCRs appeared in numerous donors.

V is TRBV2 and J is TRBJ2-2; 7 bases map to TRBD1. The sequenced sample consisted of PBMCs. The receptor was derived from a man under 40 in good health and CMV-seronegative. This CDR3 reads CASRPTGLGTGELFF. The CDR3 DNA is TGTGCCAGCAGACCGACAGGGCTAGGCACCGGGGAGCTGTTTTTT. Filled out from reference TRBV2 and TRBJ2-2, the complete variable domain reads EPEVTQTPSHQVTQMGQEVILRCVPISNHLYFYWYRQILGQKVEFLVSFYNNEISEKSEIFDDQFSVERPDGSNFTLKIRSTKLEDSAMYFCASRPTGLGTGELFFGEGSRLTVL.